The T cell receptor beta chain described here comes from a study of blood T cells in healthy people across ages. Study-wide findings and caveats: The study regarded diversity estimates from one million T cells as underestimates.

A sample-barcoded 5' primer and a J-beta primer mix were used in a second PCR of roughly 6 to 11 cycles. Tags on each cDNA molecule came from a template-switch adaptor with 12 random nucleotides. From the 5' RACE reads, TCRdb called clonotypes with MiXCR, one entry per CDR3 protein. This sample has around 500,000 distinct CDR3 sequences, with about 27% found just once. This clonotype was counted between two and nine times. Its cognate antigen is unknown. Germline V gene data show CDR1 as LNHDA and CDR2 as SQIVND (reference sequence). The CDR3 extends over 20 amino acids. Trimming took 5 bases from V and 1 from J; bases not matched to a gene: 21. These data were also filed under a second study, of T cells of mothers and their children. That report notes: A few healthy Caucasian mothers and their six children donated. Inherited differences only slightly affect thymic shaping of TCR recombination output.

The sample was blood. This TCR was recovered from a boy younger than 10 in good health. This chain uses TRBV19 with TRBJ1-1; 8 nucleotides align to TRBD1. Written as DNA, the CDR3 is TGTGCCAGTAGTCCCCTTAGGGCAGGGGGCGCAAGTAGTTGGAACACTGAAGCTTTCTTT. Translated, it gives CASSPLRAGGASSWNTEAFF.